These 16 T cell receptor beta chains share one sample of origin, sequenced in a study of PD-1 blockade in classical Hodgkin lymphoma (dated by TCRdb to 2018 to 2021). The sample's time point label, decoded: newly diagnosed, previously untreated cHL patient sample. The library relied on the immunoSEQ multiplex PCR assay. TCRdb took this table from immuneACCESS and kept in-frame rearrangements with V and J called. Such tables lack part of the clones; where checked against another copy, unresolved V genes explain under half of the gap, and the rest is unexplained. The sample table contains roughly 77,000 clones; only one count was recorded for about 94% of them. In total, the top ten clones hold 2% to 3% of the sample. Sequencing was carried out using peripheral blood mononuclear cells (PBMCs). Receptor source: a human donor with classical Hodgkin lymphoma.

The V gene is TRBV11-2, the J gene TRBJ2-1; D unresolved. Germline-derived CDR1 and CDR2 are SGHAT and FQNNGV. Trimming removed 1 base at V and 9 bases at J, with 13 bases between. There are 14 residues in the CDR3. CDR3 amino acids: CASSLVGFWGEQFF. The CDR3 coding sequence is TGTGCCAGCAGCTTAGTCGGGTTCTGGGGTGAGCAGTTCTTC.

This chain uses TRBV29-1 with TRBJ1-1, with TRBD1 as a possible D gene (5 bases). This CDR3 is built from 11 residues. The V end was cut by 0 bases, the J end by 10 bases, with 9 bases between. Germline V gives CDR1 SQVTM, CDR2 ANQGSEA. For the CDR3, the DNA is TGCAGCGTTGAAGAGGGACCTGGAGCTTTCTTT. Translating it yields CSVEEGPGAFF.

This chain links TRBV14 with TRBJ1-2; a weak D match, TRBD1 (5 bases). Trimming removed 1 base at V and 4 bases at J, with 10 bases between. The CDR3 has 14 amino acids. CDR1 SGHDN and CDR2 FVKESK come from the germline V gene. Here the CDR3 DNA reads TGTGCCAGCAGCCAAGTTGGGGGTAGCTATGGCTACACCTTC. Protein: CASSQVGGSYGYTF.

The chain uses TRBV10-3 and TRBJ1-2; TRBD1 matches 11 bases. Germline CDR1 reads ENHRY; CDR2 reads SYGVKD. With 6 bases clipped from V and 3 bases from J, the junction kept 3 bases outside the gene matches. This CDR3 comprises 14 residues. DNA of the CDR3: TGTGCCATCAGAGGGGACAGGGGGGACTATGGCTACACCTTC. Translation: CAIRGDRGDYGYTF.

The gene calls are TRBV6-5 and TRBJ2-6, with D perhaps matching TRBD1 (5 bases). Germline CDR1 is MNHEY and CDR2 is SVGAGI. V gave up 1 base and J gave up 2 bases, with 9 bases separating them. The CDR3 consists of 16 residues. The CDR3 is CASSYWVGPGANVLTF. The DNA for the CDR3 is TGTGCCAGCAGTTACTGGGTGGGGCCTGGGGCCAACGTCCTGACTTTC.

CDR3 coding DNA: TGTGCCAGCAGCCTAACAGGGGACTATGGCTACACCTTC. Translation gives CASSLTGDYGYTF. The J gene is TRBJ1-2, the V gene TRBV6-1, with TRBD1 matching 7 bases. Trimming at V came to 6 bases and at J to 3 bases, leaving 4 bases not matched to a gene. Germline lookup yields CDR1 MNHNS and CDR2 SASEGT. The length of the CDR3 is 13 residues.

This clone was observed once. The rearrangement joins TRBV7-9 to TRBJ1-2; 10 bases fit TRBD1. CDR3 size: 14 residues. V lost 2 bases, J lost 7 bases, and 4 bases stayed unmatched. CDR1 SEHNR and CDR2 FQNEAQ come from the germline V gene (reference sequence). The chain's CDR3 is CASSLWGQGIGYTF. The CDR3 DNA is TGTGCCAGCAGCTTATGGGGACAGGGGATTGGCTACACCTTC.

The CDR3 region is CASSPDRGPVEAFF. In DNA, the CDR3 is TGTGCCAGCAGTCCAGACAGGGGGCCCGTTGAAGCTTTCTTT. V usage is TRBV2 and J usage is TRBJ1-1, with 10 bases identical to TRBD1. The CDR3 is 14 amino acids. The germline V gene encodes CDR1 SNHLY and CDR2 FYNNEI. The V and J ends lost 5 bases and 7 bases, in that order; junction bases with no gene match: 7.

This clone came up once. The chain joins TRBV5-6 to TRBJ2-1, with TRBD1 identical over 7 bases. The germline CDR1 and CDR2 sequences are SGHDT and YYEEEE. This CDR3 is built from 13 residues. With V trimmed by 6 bases and J by 5 bases, 5 bases remained unmatched. The CDR3 loop reads CASNRGVNNEQFF. For the CDR3, the DNA is TGTGCCAGCAACAGGGGCGTCAACAATGAGCAGTTCTTC.

The CDR3 nucleotides are TGTGCCAGCAGCTTAGGGCCGAGCGAGTCGAATGAGCAGTTCTTC. It codes for CASSLGPSESNEQFF. The V call is TRBV7-3, the J call TRBJ2-1; unclear D gene. V was pared by 2 bases and J by 7 bases, with 15 bases between. The CDR3 has 15 residues. CDR1 is SGHTA and CDR2 is FQGTGA in the germline V gene.

J is TRBJ1-1 and V is TRBV18; no definite D call. V lost 4 bases to trimming and J lost 2 bases, with 17 bases between them. The CDR3 sequence is 16 residues long. In germline, CDR1 is KGHSH, CDR2 LQKENI. The CDR3 coding sequence is TGTGCCAGCTCACTCCAGGTACAGCGAGGAAACACTGAAGCTTTCTTT. Translated, it gives CASSLQVQRGNTEAFF.

V is TRBV9 and J is TRBJ1-1, with D possibly TRBD1 on 5 matching bases. Trimming removed 4 bases at V and 6 bases at J, with 16 bases between. This CDR3 comprises 14 residues. Germline V gives CDR1 SGDLS, CDR2 YYNGEE. Written as DNA, the CDR3 is TGTGCCAGCAGCTCGTCGACAGAAGTTGCTGAAGCTTTCTTT. Its translation: CASSSSTEVAEAFF.

The genes are TRBV6-5 and TRBJ1-3; no definite D call. Germline-derived CDR1 and CDR2 are MNHEY and SVGAGI. Trimming left V 6 bases short and J 2 bases short, with 11 bases between. This CDR3 comprises 14 residues. CDR3 sequence: CASRDGGPGNTIYF. The CDR3 coding sequence is TGTGCCAGCAGAGACGGCGGGCCTGGAAACACCATATATTTT.

This chain uses TRBV18 with TRBJ1-2, with 7 positions matching TRBD1. The CDR3 is 17 amino acids. The V segment lost 1 base and the J segment 8 bases; nucleotides outside the gene matches: 16. Germline CDR1 is KGHSH and CDR2 is LQKENI. The CDR3 DNA reads as TGTGCCAGCTCACCACTCCCTACAGGGGCCGACCCCTGGGGCTACACCTTC. Translation gives CASSPLPTGADPWGYTF.

The rearrangement uses TRBV20-1 and TRBJ2-2; D is uncertain. Germline lookup yields CDR1 DFQATT and CDR2 SNEGSKA (reference sequence). Trimming left V 3 bases short and J 6 bases short, with 5 bases between. This CDR3 is 11 amino acids long. CDR3 in amino acids: CSASNPGELFF. CDR3 in DNA: TGCAGTGCTAGTAATCCCGGGGAGCTGTTTTTT.

V and J are TRBV4-3 and TRBJ2-7; TRBD2 agrees at 11 bases. The CDR3 runs to 16 residues. Germline assignment: CDR1 LGHNA and CDR2 YSLEER. V was pared by 4 bases and J by 5 bases, with 10 bases of the junction left unmatched. This CDR3 is CASSRDLAGGYDEQYF. In DNA form, the CDR3 reads TGCGCCAGCAGCCGCGATCTAGCGGGAGGTTATGACGAGCAGTACTTC.